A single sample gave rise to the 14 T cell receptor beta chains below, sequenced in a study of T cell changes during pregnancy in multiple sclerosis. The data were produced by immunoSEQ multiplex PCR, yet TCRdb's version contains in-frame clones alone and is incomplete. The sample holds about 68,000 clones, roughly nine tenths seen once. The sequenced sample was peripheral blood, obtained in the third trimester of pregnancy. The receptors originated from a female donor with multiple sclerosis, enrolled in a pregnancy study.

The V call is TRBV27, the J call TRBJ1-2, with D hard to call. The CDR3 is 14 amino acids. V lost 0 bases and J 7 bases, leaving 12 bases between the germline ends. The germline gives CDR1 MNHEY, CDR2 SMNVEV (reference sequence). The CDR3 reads CASSLSGVPGGYTF. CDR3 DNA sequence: TGTGCCAGCAGTTTATCCGGGGTTCCAGGTGGCTACACCTTC.

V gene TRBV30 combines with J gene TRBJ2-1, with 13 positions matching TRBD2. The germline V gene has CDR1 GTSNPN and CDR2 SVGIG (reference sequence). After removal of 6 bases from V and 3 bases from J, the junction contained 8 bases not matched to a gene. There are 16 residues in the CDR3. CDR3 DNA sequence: TGTGCCTGTAACGGACTAGCGGGGGCCTTCTACAATGAGCAGTTCTTC. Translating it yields CACNGLAGAFYNEQFF.

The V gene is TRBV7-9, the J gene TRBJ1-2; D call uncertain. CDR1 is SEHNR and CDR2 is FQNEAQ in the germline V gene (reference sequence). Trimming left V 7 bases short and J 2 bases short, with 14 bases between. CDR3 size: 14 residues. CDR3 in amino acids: CASTSFTENYGYTF. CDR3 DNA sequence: TGTGCCAGCACCTCATTTACGGAGAACTATGGCTACACCTTC.

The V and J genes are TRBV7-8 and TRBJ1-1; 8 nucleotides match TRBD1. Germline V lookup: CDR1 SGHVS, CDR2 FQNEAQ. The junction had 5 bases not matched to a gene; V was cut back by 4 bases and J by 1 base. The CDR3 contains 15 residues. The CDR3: CASSSRDRWNTEAFF. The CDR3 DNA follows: TGTGCCAGCAGCTCGCGGGACAGGTGGAACACTGAAGCTTTCTTT.

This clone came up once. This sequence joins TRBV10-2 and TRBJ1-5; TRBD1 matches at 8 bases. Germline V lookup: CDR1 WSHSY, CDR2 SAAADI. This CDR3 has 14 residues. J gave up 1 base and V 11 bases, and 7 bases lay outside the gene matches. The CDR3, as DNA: TGCGCCGCCAGGGGGACAGGAAGCAATCAGCCCCAGCATTTT. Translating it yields CAARGTGSNQPQHF.

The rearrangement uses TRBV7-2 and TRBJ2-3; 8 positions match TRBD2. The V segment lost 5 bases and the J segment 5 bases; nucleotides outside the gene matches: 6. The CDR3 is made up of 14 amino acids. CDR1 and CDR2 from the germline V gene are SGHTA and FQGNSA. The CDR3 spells CASSLGLAGDTQYF. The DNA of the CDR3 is TGTGCCAGCAGCCTCGGACTAGCCGGAGATACGCAGTATTTT.

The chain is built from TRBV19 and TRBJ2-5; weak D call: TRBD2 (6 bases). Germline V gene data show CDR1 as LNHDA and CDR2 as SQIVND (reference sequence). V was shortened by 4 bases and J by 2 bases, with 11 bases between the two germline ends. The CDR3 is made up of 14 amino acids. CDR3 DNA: TGTGCCAGTAGTACTGCCGGGACTCAAGAGACCCAGTACTTC. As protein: CASSTAGTQETQYF. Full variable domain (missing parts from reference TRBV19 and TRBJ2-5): DGGITQSPKYLFRKEGQNVTLSCEQNLNHDAMYWYRQDPGQGLRLIYYSQIVNDFQKGDIAEGYSVSREKKESFPLTVTSAQKNPTAFYLCASSTAGTQETQYFGPGTRLLVL.

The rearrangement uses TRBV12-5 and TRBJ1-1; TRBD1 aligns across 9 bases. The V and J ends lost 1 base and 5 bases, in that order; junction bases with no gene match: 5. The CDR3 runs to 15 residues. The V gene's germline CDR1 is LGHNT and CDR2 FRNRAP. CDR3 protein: CASGLGQGVRTEAFF. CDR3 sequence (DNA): TGTGCTAGTGGTTTGGGACAGGGGGTGAGGACTGAAGCTTTCTTT.

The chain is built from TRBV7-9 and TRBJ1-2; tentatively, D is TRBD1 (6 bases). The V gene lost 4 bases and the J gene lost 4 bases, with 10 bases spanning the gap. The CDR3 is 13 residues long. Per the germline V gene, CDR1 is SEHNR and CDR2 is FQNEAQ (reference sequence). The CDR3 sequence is CASSSLGAYGYTF. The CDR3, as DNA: TGTGCCAGCAGCTCGTTGGGGGCCTATGGCTACACCTTC.

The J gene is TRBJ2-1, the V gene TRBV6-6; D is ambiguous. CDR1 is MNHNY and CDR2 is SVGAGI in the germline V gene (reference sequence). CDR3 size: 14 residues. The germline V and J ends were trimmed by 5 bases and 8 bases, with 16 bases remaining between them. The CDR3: CASSPDLKLDEQFF. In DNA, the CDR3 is TGTGCCAGCAGTCCCGATTTGAAGCTCGATGAGCAGTTCTTC.

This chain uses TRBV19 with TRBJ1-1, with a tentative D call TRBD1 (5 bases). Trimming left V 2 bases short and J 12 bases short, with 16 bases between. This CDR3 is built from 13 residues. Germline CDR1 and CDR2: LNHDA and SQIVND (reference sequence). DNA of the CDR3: TGTGCCAGTAGTATATCCCAGGGAGGGCGAACTTTCTTT. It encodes CASSISQGGRTFF.

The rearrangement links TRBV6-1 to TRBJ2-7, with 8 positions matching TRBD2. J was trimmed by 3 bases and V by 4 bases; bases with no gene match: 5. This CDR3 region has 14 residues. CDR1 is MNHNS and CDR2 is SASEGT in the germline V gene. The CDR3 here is CASSVGGGNYEQYF. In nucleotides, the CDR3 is TGTGCCAGCAGTGTTGGCGGGGGGAACTACGAGCAGTACTTC.

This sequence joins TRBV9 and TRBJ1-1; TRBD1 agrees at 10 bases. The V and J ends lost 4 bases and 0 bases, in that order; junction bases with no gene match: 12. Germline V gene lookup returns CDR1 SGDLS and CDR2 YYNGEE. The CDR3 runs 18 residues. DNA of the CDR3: TGTGCCAGCAGCTACCGTCCGGCGGGACAGGGGTTGAACACTGAAGCTTTCTTT. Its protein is CASSYRPAGQGLNTEAFF. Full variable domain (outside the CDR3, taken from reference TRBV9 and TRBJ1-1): DSGVTQTPKHLITATGQRVTLRCSPRSGDLSVYWYQQSLDQGLQFLIQYYNGEERAKGNILERFSAQQFPDLHSELNLSSLELGDSALYFCASSYRPAGQGLNTEAFFGQGTRLTVV.

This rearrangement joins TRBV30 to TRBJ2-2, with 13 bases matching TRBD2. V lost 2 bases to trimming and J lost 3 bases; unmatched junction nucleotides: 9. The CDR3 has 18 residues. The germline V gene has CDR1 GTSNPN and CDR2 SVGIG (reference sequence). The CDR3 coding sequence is TGTGCCTGGAGTCGCCGTAGGACTAGCGGGAGTGACACCGGGGAGCTGTTTTTT. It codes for CAWSRRRTSGSDTGELFF.